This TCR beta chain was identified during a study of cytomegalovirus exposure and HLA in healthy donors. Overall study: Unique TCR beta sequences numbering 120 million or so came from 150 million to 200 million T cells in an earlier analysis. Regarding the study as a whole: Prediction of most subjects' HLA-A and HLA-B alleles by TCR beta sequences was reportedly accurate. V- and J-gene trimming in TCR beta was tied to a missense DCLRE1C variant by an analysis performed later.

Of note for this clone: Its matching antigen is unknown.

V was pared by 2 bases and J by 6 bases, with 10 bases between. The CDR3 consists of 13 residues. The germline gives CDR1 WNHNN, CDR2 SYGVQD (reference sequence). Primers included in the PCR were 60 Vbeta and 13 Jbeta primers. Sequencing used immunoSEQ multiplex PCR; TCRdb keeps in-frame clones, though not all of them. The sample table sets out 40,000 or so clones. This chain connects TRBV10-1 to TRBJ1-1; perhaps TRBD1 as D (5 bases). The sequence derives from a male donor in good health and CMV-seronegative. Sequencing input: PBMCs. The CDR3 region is CASSETGGAEAFF. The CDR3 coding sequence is TGCGCCAGCAGTGAGACAGGAGGGGCTGAAGCTTTCTTT.